This T cell receptor beta chain was recovered during a study of a mutant IDH1 vaccine in newly diagnosed glioma. Sample time point: week 5, during vaccination. Each vaccine dose was 300 ug of mutant IDH1 20-mer peptide, with topical imiquimod. On this clone itself: What it recognizes is unknown.

The table came from immunoSEQ multiplex PCR; TCRdb's copy has only in-frame clones and leaves some out. The table records around 78,000 clones, 90% to 95% of them present only once. This CDR3 has 14 residues. V lost 2 bases and J 6 bases, leaving 10 bases between the germline ends. CDR1 is MDHEN, CDR2 SYDVKM, per germline. This clonotype originated in a woman between 50 and 59 years old with glioma. This rearrangement joins TRBV28 to TRBJ1-4; weak D call: TRBD1 (5 bases). Sequencing used PBMCs, obtained from a glioma patient whose treatment included an IDH1 peptide vaccine. The CDR3 DNA sequence: TGTGCCAGCAGTTTACGGGGGGGACATGAAAAACTGTTTTTT. It codes for CASSLRGGHEKLFF.